These 3 T cell receptor beta chains came from one sample sequenced in a study of technical replicates of blood from a handful of donors. Clones were sequenced by immunoSEQ multiplex PCR, and TCRdb holds only the in-frame ones, with some missing. Of around 84,000 clones listed, 97% are singletons. The sequenced material came from T cells isolated from PBMCs. The receptor set was obtained from a human donor in good health.

The chain is built from TRBV30 and TRBJ1-1; D remains ambiguous. Germline CDR1 reads GTSNPN; CDR2 reads SVGIG (reference sequence). CDR3 length equals 13 residues. Trimming took off 8 bases at V and 5 bases at J, with 18 bases between the two ends. CDR3 bases: TGTGCCAGAAAATTGACTGCGGGGACTGAAGCTTTCTTT. Protein product: CARKLTAGTEAFF.

The chain carries TRBV18 and TRBJ1-5, with TRBD1 identical over 7 bases. This CDR3 has 13 residues. The V gene's germline CDR1 is KGHSH and CDR2 LQKENI. The V gene end was trimmed by 3 bases and the J gene end by 7 bases; junction bases not matched to a gene: 3. The CDR3 region is CASSPTGNQPQHF. The CDR3, as DNA: TGTGCCAGCTCACCGACAGGGAACCAGCCCCAGCATTTT.

V and J are TRBV14 and TRBJ2-1; TRBD2 agrees at 9 bases. The V segment lost 4 bases and the J segment 5 bases; nucleotides outside the gene matches: 6. The CDR3 runs 15 residues. Germline CDR1 SGHDN, CDR2 FVKESK. The CDR3 DNA reads TGTGCCAGCAGCCCGGGGACTAGCCAGAACAATGAGCAGTTCTTC. Its translation: CASSPGTSQNNEQFF.